Listed here is a single T cell receptor (beta chain). The antigen is not known. Data came from immunoSEQ multiplex PCR; TCRdb stores just in-frame clones and leaves some out. The data contain roughly 26,000 clones, roughly four fifths of them singletons. The unexposed donors gave CD4+ T cells in 2011-2018, prior to COVID-19. CD4+ T cells were isolated from the cells after roughly 11 days of culture. These data are taken from a study of CD4 T cells in relation to SARS-CoV-2 and coronaviruses. Trimming removed 1 base from V and 4 bases from J; junction bases left unmatched: 10. Germline V gene lookup returns CDR1 MNHEY and CDR2 SMNVEV (reference sequence). The CDR3 extends over 17 amino acids.

This chain joins TRBV27 and TRBJ1-2; TRBD1 matches 9 bases. The sequence derives from a human donor in good health. The sequenced sample consisted of CD4+ T cells from PBMCs, cultured in vitro. The CDR3 sequence: CASSLLGQGLPFYGYTF. In DNA form, the CDR3 reads TGTGCCAGCAGTTTATTGGGACAGGGCCTCCCCTTCTATGGCTACACCTTC.